The following is a T cell receptor (beta chain) sequence with its context. What it recognizes is unknown. Profiled with immunoSEQ multiplex PCR; TCRdb holds only in-frame clones, not every one. The sample shows about 480,000 clones, about 83% of them seen only once. Specified treatment: roughly 19 received Ad26.COV2.S at low or high dose, single or two shots; five or six received placebo; per-sample allocation not given. Specimens were obtained on day 63 following the first vaccine or placebo injection. The sample belongs to a study of Ad26.COV2.S vaccination and SARS-CoV-2 variants. General study points: Compared with placebo recipients, vaccine recipients had higher spike-specific TCR breadth.

The CDR3 covers 12 residues. The germline V and J ends were trimmed by 0 bases and 8 bases, with 7 bases remaining between them. CDR1 LNHNV and CDR2 YYDKDF come from the germline V gene (reference sequence). The V call is TRBV15, the J call TRBJ1-2; D unclear. The sample in question was peripheral blood, obtained in a trial of Ad26.COV2.S vaccine versus placebo. The clonotype was recovered from a person aged 18-65 years who received the Ad26.COV2.S COVID-19 vaccine or a placebo. CDR3 DNA: TGTGCCACCAGCAGAGATTTTGGGGGCTACACCTTC. Translated, it gives CATSRDFGGYTF.